What follows are 18 T cell receptor beta chains derived from one specimen sequenced in a study of blood T cell repertoires in COVID-19. Clones were sequenced by immunoSEQ multiplex PCR, and TCRdb holds only the in-frame ones, with some missing. The sample lists 100,000 to 110,000 clones, around 81% occurring once. Material: peripheral blood. The receptors shown here come from a man in his fifties with active or convalescent COVID-19.

This chain joins TRBV29-1 and TRBJ1-1, with D tentatively TRBD1 (6 bases). Per germline, CDR1 SQVTM and CDR2 ANQGSEA. The CDR3 covers 12 residues. V dropped 7 bases and J dropped 0 bases, with 9 bases sitting between them. CDR3: CSGRTVNTEAFF. In DNA, the CDR3 is TGCAGCGGTAGGACAGTGAACACTGAAGCTTTCTTT.

The J gene is TRBJ1-6, the V gene TRBV9; 12 bases agree with TRBD1. The CDR3 is made up of 16 amino acids. Trimming cost V 3 bases and J 5 bases; bases outside gene matches: 3. CDR1 SGDLS and CDR2 YYNGEE come from the germline V gene. The chain's CDR3 is CASSGGTGGNNSPLHF. The CDR3 nucleotides are TGTGCCAGCAGCGGCGGGACAGGGGGCAATAATTCACCCCTCCACTTT.

The CDR3 sequence: CASSLGTRMFLHF. CDR3 in DNA: TGTGCCAGCAGCTTAGGGACACGAATGTTCCTCCACTTT. The chain joins TRBV7-9 to TRBJ1-6, with D possibly being TRBD1 (5 bases). The CDR3 contains 13 residues. The germline V gene encodes CDR1 SEHNR and CDR2 FQNEAQ (reference sequence). V was pared by 1 base and J by 15 bases, with 13 bases between. Together with reference TRBV7-9 and TRBJ1-6, the CDR3 gives the full variable domain: DTGVSQNPRHKITKRGQNVTFRCDPISEHNRLYWYRQTLGQGPEFLTYFQNEAQLEKSRLLSDRFSAERPKGSFSTLEIQRTEQGDSAMYLCASSLGTRMFLHFGNGTRLTVT.

The genes are TRBV30 and TRBJ1-3; no clear D. The V gene's germline CDR1 is GTSNPN and CDR2 SVGIG (reference sequence). The CDR3 spans 12 residues. V was clipped by 4 bases and J by 0 bases, with 4 bases between them. CDR3 sequence (DNA): TGTGCCTGGACAGACTCTGGAAACACCATATATTTT. It is translated as CAWTDSGNTIYF.

The chain employs TRBV24-1 and TRBJ2-3, with a weak D call TRBD2 (7 bases). V was clipped by 9 bases and J by 4 bases, with 13 bases between them. The CDR3 sequence is 13 residues long. Per germline, CDR1 KGHDR and CDR2 SFDVKD. CDR3 region: CATGEGGSDTQYF. CDR3 DNA sequence: TGTGCCACCGGCGAGGGGGGGTCAGATACGCAGTATTTT.

V usage is TRBV19 and J usage is TRBJ2-3, with D unresolved. V was cut by 5 bases and J by 5 bases, with 11 bases left in between. The CDR3 sequence is 13 residues long. Germline-derived CDR1 and CDR2 are LNHDA and SQIVND (reference sequence). The CDR3 protein is CASSSQTGDTQYF. CDR3 bases: TGTGCCAGTAGTTCCCAGACGGGAGATACGCAGTATTTT.

V gene TRBV5-1 combines with J gene TRBJ2-5; 7 nucleotides match TRBD1. Per germline, CDR1 SGHRS and CDR2 YFSETQ. Trimming at V came to 4 bases and at J to 4 bases, leaving 7 bases not matched to a gene. The CDR3 is 14 residues long. Here the CDR3 DNA reads TGCGCCAGCAGCCTGACAGGGTTTTTAGAGACCCAGTACTTC. Its protein product is CASSLTGFLETQYF.

This rearrangement joins TRBV5-1 to TRBJ2-3, with a possible D match to TRBD1 (7 bases). The CDR3 is 17 residues long. The V end was cut by 7 bases, the J end by 0 bases, with 21 bases between. Looked up from germline, CDR1 is SGHRS and CDR2 is YFSETQ. CDR3 DNA: TGCGCCAGCGGGGGGACAGAACCGTTCTCTAGCACAGATACGCAGTATTTT. It translates to CASGGTEPFSSTDTQYF.

This clone was detected only a few times. Within the sample, other DNA sequences also encode this same CDR3. The chain has TRBV7-3 and TRBJ2-7, with 11 bases lining up with TRBD2. The J segment lost 4 bases and the V segment lost 6 bases, leaving 5 bases of the junction unmatched. Germline CDR1 SGHTA, CDR2 FQGTGA. This CDR3 is built from 14 residues. The CDR3 DNA follows: TGTGCCAGCAGTCCCGGGACTAGCGGATACGAGCAGTACTTC. Its translation: CASSPGTSGYEQYF.

The chain links TRBV15 to TRBJ2-3; 9 bases are a match to TRBD1. J gave up 3 bases and V 2 bases, and 6 bases lay outside the gene matches. This CDR3 has 16 amino acids. The germline V gene has CDR1 LNHNV and CDR2 YYDKDF (reference sequence). The CDR3 DNA reads as TGTGCCACCAGCAGAACAGCACAGGGGGCGACAGATACGCAGTATTTT. It encodes CATSRTAQGATDTQYF.

The rearrangement uses TRBV7-8 and TRBJ2-1; 8 nucleotides line up with TRBD2. The CDR3 has 17 amino acids. Looked up from germline, CDR1 is SGHVS and CDR2 is FQNEAQ. V shed 0 bases, J shed 4 bases, and the junction held 8 bases outside the gene matches. CDR3 sequence: CASSLARSGGQYNEQFF. The CDR3 DNA reads as TGTGCCAGCAGCTTAGCGCGGAGCGGGGGCCAATACAATGAGCAGTTCTTC.

The rearrangement links TRBV19 to TRBJ2-3; 8 nucleotides line up with TRBD2. Germline CDR1 and CDR2: LNHDA and SQIVND (reference sequence). Trimming at V came to 1 base and at J to 7 bases, leaving 7 bases not matched to a gene. The CDR3 consists of 15 residues. CDR3 amino acids: CASSIAGGEWNTQYF. The CDR3 DNA reads TGTGCCAGTAGTATAGCGGGGGGGGAATGGAATACGCAGTATTTT.

The chain has TRBV6-5 and TRBJ1-4; D ambiguous. Germline V CDR1 and CDR2: MNHEY, SVGAGI. The CDR3 is 15 residues long. V gave up 0 bases and J gave up 6 bases, with 11 bases separating them. CDR3 DNA: TGTGCCAGCAGTTACTCGAGAAGGGAGGATGAAAAACTGTTTTTT. It specifies CASSYSRREDEKLFF.

The chain recombines TRBV5-1 with TRBJ1-1; unclear D gene. This CDR3 contains 15 residues. The V and J ends lost 0 bases and 0 bases respectively, with 9 bases between them. CDR1 and CDR2 from the germline V gene are SGHRS and YFSETQ. The CDR3 region has the DNA TGCGCCAGCAGCTTGGCTAACGTACTGAACACTGAAGCTTTCTTT. Amino acids: CASSLANVLNTEAFF.

This sequence joins TRBV7-8 and TRBJ2-3; 7 bases agree with TRBD2. V shed 0 bases, J shed 5 bases, and the junction held 5 bases outside the gene matches. This CDR3 contains 15 residues. The V gene's germline CDR1 is SGHVS and CDR2 FQNEAQ. In DNA form, the CDR3 reads TGTGCCAGCAGCTTAGCATGGCTAGCGGAAGATACGCAGTATTTT. It encodes CASSLAWLAEDTQYF. Supplemented by reference TRBV7-8 and TRBJ2-3, the full variable domain reads GAGVSQSPRYKVAKRGQDVALRCDPISGHVSLFWYQQALGQGPEFLTYFQNEAQLDKSGLPSDRFFAERPEGSVSTLKIQRTQQEDSAVYLCASSLAWLAEDTQYFGPGTRLTVL.

This clone occurred once. The V and J genes are TRBV12-3 or TRBV12-4 and TRBJ2-7, with D unresolved. V was shortened by 1 base and J by 5 bases, with 9 bases between the two germline ends. The CDR3 runs to 13 residues. CDR3 sequence reads: CASSLVARNEQYF. CDR3 nucleotides: TGTGCCAGCAGTTTAGTGGCGCGGAACGAGCAGTACTTC.

The V call is TRBV24-1, the J call TRBJ1-2; 8 bases line up with TRBD1. Germline CDR1 reads KGHDR; CDR2 reads SFDVKD. The CDR3 covers 14 residues. Trimming removed 5 bases from V and 7 bases from J; junction bases left unmatched: 8. The CDR3, as DNA: TGTGCCACCAGTGGAAGGGCAGGGGGCTTTGGCTACACCTTC. Translation gives CATSGRAGGFGYTF.

The V and J genes are TRBV6-5 and TRBJ2-7; maybe TRBD1 (5 bases). This CDR3 is 12 amino acids long. Germline values: CDR1 MNHEY, CDR2 SVGAGI. V was clipped by 0 bases and J by 5 bases, with 5 bases between them. CDR3 loop: CASSYSGDEQYF. The CDR3 DNA follows: TGTGCCAGCAGTTACTCAGGGGACGAGCAGTACTTC.